Listed below are T cell receptor beta chains from one sample, sequenced in a study of T cells in Graves' hyperthyroidism and ophthalmopathy. TCRdb called the multiplex PCR reads again in MiXCR, with one record for every CDR3 protein. The data show 700,000 to 950,000 distinct CDR3 sequences, roughly a third seen once. Material for sequencing was blood. The origin of the receptors is a woman between 40 and 55 years old with Graves' hyperthyroidism. Both conserved end residues are part of each CDR3. Each record gives: D gene, V gene, J gene, clone size, CDR3 protein, CDR3 DNA. The D gene is left open where the match is weak. Clone size is not always given. Where it is, it says once, few, many or a class for expanded clones.

NA,TRBV19,TRBJ1-2,NA,CASLGEGWDGYTF,TGTGCCAGTCTCGGGGAGGGATGGGATGGCTACACCTTC
NA,TRBV10-3,TRBJ2-6,NA,CAISSRGAQSTGANVLTF,TGTGCCATCAGCAGTAGAGGGGCTCAATCCACCGGGGCCAACGTCCTGACTTTC
NA,TRBV3-1,TRBJ2-7,NA,CASSQDAGHEQYF,TGTGCCAGCAGCCAAGATGCCGGTCACGAGCAGTACTTC
NA,TRBV7-3,TRBJ2-2,once,CASSPFFNTGELFF,TGTGCCAGCAGCCCGTTTTTCAACACCGGGGAGCTGTTTTTT
NA,TRBV7-9,TRBJ2-3,NA,CASSPKKGTDTQYF,TGTGCCAGCAGCCCAAAAAAAGGCACAGATACGCAGTATTTT
TRBD2,TRBV19,TRBJ2-2,NA,CASSMRAGVNTGELFF,TGTGCCAGTAGTATGAGGGCGGGAGTCAATACCGGGGAGCTGTTTTTT
NA,TRBV7-9,TRBJ1-2,many,CASSFNYGYTF,TGTGCCAGCAGCTTCAACTATGGCTACACCTTC
NA,TRBV12-3/TRBV12-4,TRBJ1-1,many,CASSLDNDGNTEAFF,TGTGCCAGCAGTTTAGATAACGACGGGAACACTGAAGCTTTCTTT
TRBD2,TRBV12-3/TRBV12-4,TRBJ2-5,NA,CASSYSQLAGVMETQYF,TGTGCCAGCAGTTACTCTCAGCTAGCGGGAGTTATGGAGACCCAGTACTTC
TRBD1,TRBV6-5,TRBJ1-2,many,CASSDRGYGYTF,TGTGCCAGCAGCGACAGGGGCTATGGCTACACCTTC
NA,TRBV7-3,TRBJ2-1,NA,CASSLRSSYNEQFF,TGTGCCAGCAGCTTACGGAGCTCCTACAATGAGCAGTTCTTC
NA,TRBV7-2,TRBJ1-1,few,CASSLTGWRNTEAFF,TGTGCCAGCAGCTTAACCGGTTGGAGGAACACTGAAGCTTTCTTT
TRBD2,TRBV2,TRBJ2-2,many,CASSELLAGGSNTGELFF,TGTGCCAGCAGTGAACTCCTAGCGGGGGGGTCGAACACCGGGGAGCTGTTTTTT
TRBD2,TRBV9,TRBJ2-5,few,CASSFAGTSGWGQETQYF,TGTGCCAGCAGCTTCGCCGGGACTAGCGGGTGGGGGCAAGAGACCCAGTACTTC
NA,TRBV20-1,TRBJ1-1,NA,CSARNGQRGIEAFF,TGCAGTGCTAGAAACGGACAGAGGGGGATTGAAGCTTTCTTT
NA,TRBV7-2,TRBJ1-5,many,CASSLEVLGSW,TGTGCCAGCAGCTTAGAGGTGTTGGGGTCATGG
NA,TRBV29-1,TRBJ2-5,NA,CSVDDGKETQYF,TGCAGCGTTGACGACGGGAAGGAGACCCAGTACTTC
TRBD1,TRBV10-3,TRBJ2-7,many,CASSRDRGFYEQYF,TGTGCCTCGAGCCGGGACAGGGGTTTCTACGAGCAGTACTTC
NA,TRBV7-2,TRBJ1-2,NA,CASSTVGPWTPVNYGYTF,TGTGCCAGCAGCACTGTTGGCCCCTGGACCCCTGTTAACTATGGCTACACCTTC
TRBD1,TRBV10-3,TRBJ2-7,few,CARTTGAGYEQYF,TGTGCCAGGACGACAGGGGCGGGCTACGAGCAGTACTTC
NA,TRBV12-3/TRBV12-4,TRBJ1-1,many,CASSFGEMNTEAFF,TGTGCCAGCAGTTTCGGGGAAATGAACACTGAAGCTTTCTTT
NA,TRBV7-2,TRBJ1-5,once,CASSFGGPSQPQHF,TGTGCCAGCAGCTTTGGAGGGCCCAGTCAGCCCCAGCATTTT
NA,TRBV9,TRBJ2-5,few,CASSPRGDAYQETQYF,TGTGCCAGCAGCCCCAGAGGGGACGCATACCAAGAGACCCAGTACTTC
NA,TRBV20-1,TRBJ1-5,many,CSASSPTARNQPQHF,TGCAGTGCTAGTTCCCCGACAGCCAGGAATCAGCCCCAGCATTTT
TRBD1,TRBV6-5,TRBJ1-2,NA,CASSSLRAGGEMGGYTF,TGTGCCAGCAGTTCTCTCCGAGCAGGGGGCGAAATGGGCGGCTACACCTTC
NA,TRBV7-2,TRBJ1-2,NA,CASGYTFNYGYTF,TGTGCCAGCGGGTACACCTTTAACTATGGCTACACCTTC
NA,TRBV29-1,TRBJ2-1,NA,CSVGQGGTYNEQFF,TGCAGCGTTGGGCAGGGGGGGACCTACAATGAGCAGTTCTTC
TRBD1,TRBV6-1,TRBJ1-1,NA,CASRGTGVENTEAFF,TGTGCCAGCAGGGGGACAGGGGTTGAGAACACTGAAGCTTTCTTT
NA,TRBV10-3,TRBJ1-2,many,CAIFGRGGYTF,TGTGCCATCTTTGGGAGGGGAGGCTACACCTTC
NA,TRBV10-2,TRBJ2-7,few,CASSFGNVAYEQYF,TGTGCCAGCAGTTTCGGTAACGTGGCCTACGAGCAGTACTTC
TRBD1,TRBV28,TRBJ1-3,NA,CASSTGTDSGNTIYF,TGTGCCAGCAGTACTGGGACAGACTCTGGAAACACCATATATTTT
NA,TRBV7-7,TRBJ2-7,many,CASSPGAGSTYEQYF,TGTGCTAGCAGCCCAGGGGCAGGATCGACCTACGAGCAGTACTTC
NA,TRBV7-8,TRBJ1-5,few,CASSFGGVGGNQPQHF,TGTGCCAGCAGCTTCGGGGGGGTCGGCGGCAATCAGCCCCAGCATTTT
TRBD1,TRBV2,TRBJ1-2,NA,CASSGDRGDFGYTF,TGTGCCAGCAGTGGAGACAGGGGTGATTTTGGCTACACCTTC
NA,TRBV2,TRBJ1-1,NA,CASSPRVGGTEAFF,TGTGCCAGCAGCCCAAGGGTAGGAGGCACTGAAGCTTTCTTT
NA,TRBV4-3,TRBJ2-5,NA,CASGHSETRIQETQYF,TGCGCCAGCGGCCACTCCGAGACTAGGATACAAGAGACCCAGTACTTC
TRBD1,TRBV29-1,TRBJ1-2,NA,CTPLPGTGSPGYTF,TGCACCCCACTACCGGGGACAGGGTCGCCTGGCTACACCTTC
NA,TRBV25-1,TRBJ1-2,NA,CASSRGAGNYGYTF,TGTGCCAGCAGCCGAGGGGCAGGCAACTATGGCTACACCTTC
NA,TRBV6-2/TRBV6-3,TRBJ2-7,NA,CASSYGQYTYEQYF,TGTGCCAGCAGTTACGGGCAGTACACCTACGAGCAGTACTTC
NA,TRBV20-1,TRBJ2-5,many,CSARDAVGGRETQYF,TGCAGTGCTAGAGATGCGGTGGGCGGGCGGGAGACCCAGTACTTC
TRBD1,TRBV19,TRBJ2-2,NA,CASTPGGITGELFF,TGTGCCAGTACCCCAGGGGGCATAACCGGGGAGCTGTTTTTT
NA,TRBV5-6,TRBJ1-2,few,CASSFSRGKYGYTF,TGTGCCAGCAGCTTTTCACGGGGCAAGTATGGCTACACCTTC
TRBD1,TRBV15,TRBJ1-4,NA,CATSREGTGIKKLFF,TGTGCCACCAGCAGAGAGGGGACAGGTATTAAGAAACTGTTTTTT
NA,TRBV5-1,TRBJ1-6,NA,CASSFVSQGNSPLHF,TGCGCCAGCAGCTTTGTTTCACAGGGAAATTCACCCCTCCACTTT
NA,TRBV12-3/TRBV12-4,TRBJ1-1,few,CASNGRGNTEAFF,TGTGCCAGCAATGGGAGGGGGAACACTGAAGCTTTCTTT
TRBD2,TRBV20-1,TRBJ2-1,NA,CSAIAGGAFGEQFF,TGCAGTGCTATTGCGGGAGGAGCTTTTGGAGAGCAGTTCTTC
NA,TRBV15,TRBJ1-2,NA,CATSRDLMPGNHYGYTF,TGTGCCACCAGCAGAGATCTGATGCCAGGGAATCACTATGGCTACACCTTC
TRBD2,TRBV2,TRBJ2-7,few,CASSEMGLAGISLSYEQYF,TGTGCCAGCAGTGAAATGGGACTAGCGGGAATATCCCTGAGCTACGAGCAGTACTTC
TRBD1,TRBV7-9,TRBJ2-7,few,CASSPRDREYEQYF,TGTGCCAGCAGCCCCCGGGACAGGGAGTATGAGCAGTACTTC
TRBD2,TRBV2,TRBJ2-7,many,CASSRGGGQSEQYF,TGTGCCAGCAGCCGCGGGGGGGGCCAAAGCGAGCAGTACTTC
NA,TRBV20-1,TRBJ2-5,NA,CSALSPETQYF,TGCAGTGCCCTCAGCCCCGAGACCCAGTACTTC
NA,TRBV4-3,TRBJ2-5,NA,CASSQDWHGETQYF,TGCGCCAGCAGCCAAGATTGGCACGGCGAGACCCAGTACTTC
NA,TRBV7-2,TRBJ2-5,NA,CASSRRDPRTTGGAGETQYF,TGCGCCAGCAGCCGCCGGGACCCACGGACTACTGGCGGGGCCGGAGAGACCCAGTACTTC
NA,TRBV7-2,TRBJ1-1,NA,CASSPAGTLKANTEAFF,TGTGCCAGCAGCCCAGCCGGGACCTTGAAGGCGAACACTGAAGCTTTCTTT